This TCR beta chain was recorded in a study of T cell repertoires in cytomegalovirus infection. Study-level information: A matching HLA type, together with CMV infection, was signaled by public TCR beta signatures.

About this clonotype: The germline gene is not matched at one end of the junction; a read error may be the cause.

The length of the CDR3 is 13 residues. Germline V lookup: CDR1 SSHAT, CDR2 FNYEAQ (reference sequence). TCRdb independently ran MiXCR on the reads; one entry per CDR3 protein. The profile shows roughly 100,000 distinct CDR3 sequences, 15% to 20% of them singletons. The V gene is TRBV7-7, the J gene TRBJ2-5, with D possibly being TRBD1 or TRBD2 (5 bases each). The sample was PBMCs. The source is a human donor in good health (CMV status not recorded). Some clones in this sample may be carry-over from other donors' samples. The CDR3: CASSRFWGETQYF. CDR3 nucleotide sequence: TGTGCTAGCAGCCGTTTTTGGGGGGAGACCCAGTACTTC.